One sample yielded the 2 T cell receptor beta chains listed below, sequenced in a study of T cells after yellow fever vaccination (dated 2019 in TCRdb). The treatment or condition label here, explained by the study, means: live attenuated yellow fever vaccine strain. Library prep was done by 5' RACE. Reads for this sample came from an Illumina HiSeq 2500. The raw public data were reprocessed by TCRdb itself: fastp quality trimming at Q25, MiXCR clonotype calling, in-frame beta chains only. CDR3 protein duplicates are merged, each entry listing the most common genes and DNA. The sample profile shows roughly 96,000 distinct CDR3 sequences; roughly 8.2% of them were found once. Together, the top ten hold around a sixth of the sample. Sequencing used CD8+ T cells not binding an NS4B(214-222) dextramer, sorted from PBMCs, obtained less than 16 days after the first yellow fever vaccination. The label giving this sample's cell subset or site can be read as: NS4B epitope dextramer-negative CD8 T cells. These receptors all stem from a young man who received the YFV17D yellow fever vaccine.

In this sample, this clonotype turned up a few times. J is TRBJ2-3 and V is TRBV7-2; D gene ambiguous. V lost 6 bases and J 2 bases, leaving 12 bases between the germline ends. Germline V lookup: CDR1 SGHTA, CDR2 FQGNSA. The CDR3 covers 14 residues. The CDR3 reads CASSILENTDTQYF. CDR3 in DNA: TGTGCCAGCAGTATCCTGGAGAACACAGATACGCAGTATTTT.

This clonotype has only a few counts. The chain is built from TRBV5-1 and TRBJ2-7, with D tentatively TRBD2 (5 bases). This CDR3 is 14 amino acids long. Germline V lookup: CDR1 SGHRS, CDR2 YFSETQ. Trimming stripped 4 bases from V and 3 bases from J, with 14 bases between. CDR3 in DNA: TGCGCCAGCAGCGCCAGAGCCGGGGACTACGAGCAGTACGTC. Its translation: CASSARAGDYEQYV.